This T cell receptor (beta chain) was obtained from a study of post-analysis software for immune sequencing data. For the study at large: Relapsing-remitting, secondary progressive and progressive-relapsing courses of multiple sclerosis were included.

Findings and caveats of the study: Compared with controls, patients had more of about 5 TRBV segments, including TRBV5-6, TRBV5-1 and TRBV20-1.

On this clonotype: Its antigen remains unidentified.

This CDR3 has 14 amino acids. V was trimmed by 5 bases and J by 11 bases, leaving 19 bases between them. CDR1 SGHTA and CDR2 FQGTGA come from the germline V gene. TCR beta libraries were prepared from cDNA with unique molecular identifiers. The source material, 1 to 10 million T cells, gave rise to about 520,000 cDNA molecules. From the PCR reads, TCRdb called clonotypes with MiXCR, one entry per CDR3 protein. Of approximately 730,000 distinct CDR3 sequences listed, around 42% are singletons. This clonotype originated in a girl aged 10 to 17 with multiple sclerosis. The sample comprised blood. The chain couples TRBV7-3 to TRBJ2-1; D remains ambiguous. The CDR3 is CASSQTGGQTKQFF. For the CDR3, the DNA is TGTGCCAGCAGCCAAACGGGTGGGCAGACAAAGCAGTTCTTC.